This TCR beta chain is drawn from a study of OX40 agonist ivuxolimab in advanced cancers. Study conclusions and caveats: Compared with CD4+, CD8+ T cells on average had more expanded clones.

For this clone: Its antigen remains unidentified.

Sequencing was performed with immunoSEQ multiplex PCR; in TCRdb, only in-frame clones are kept and a portion is missing. Among about 70,000 clones listed, about 85% were seen once. CDR1 is SGHRS, CDR2 YFSETQ, per germline. Losses at the gene ends were 7 bases for V and 2 bases for J; bases not matched to a gene: 5. This CDR3 spans 15 amino acids. V usage is TRBV5-1 and J usage is TRBJ2-2; the match to TRBD1 covers 10 bases. The sequence was collected from an adult with an advanced solid tumor such as melanoma, head and neck, liver or kidney cancer. This material consisted of CD4+ or CD8+ T cells sorted from blood, taken in a trial of the OX40 agonist ivuxolimab. As DNA, the CDR3 is TGCGCCAGCTCCGGGACAGGGGAAAACACCGGGGAGCTGTTTTTT. The encoded protein is CASSGTGENTGELFF.